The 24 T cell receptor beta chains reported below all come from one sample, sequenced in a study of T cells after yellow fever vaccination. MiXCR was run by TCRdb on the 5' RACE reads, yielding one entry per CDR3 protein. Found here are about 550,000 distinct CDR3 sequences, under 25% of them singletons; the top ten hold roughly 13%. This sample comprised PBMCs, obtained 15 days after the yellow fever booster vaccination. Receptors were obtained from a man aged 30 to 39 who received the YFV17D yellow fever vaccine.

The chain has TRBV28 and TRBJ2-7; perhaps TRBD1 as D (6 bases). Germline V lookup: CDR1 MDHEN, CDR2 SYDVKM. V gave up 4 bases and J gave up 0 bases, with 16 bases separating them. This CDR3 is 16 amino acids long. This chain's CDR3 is CASSSSSGATSYEQYF. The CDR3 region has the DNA TGTGCCAGCAGTTCCTCTTCAGGGGCCACCTCCTACGAGCAGTACTTC.

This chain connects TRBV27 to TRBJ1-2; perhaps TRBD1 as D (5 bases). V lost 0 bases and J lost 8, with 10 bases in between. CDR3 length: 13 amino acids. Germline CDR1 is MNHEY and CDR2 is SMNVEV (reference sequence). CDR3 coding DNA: TGTGCCAGCAGTTTATCGGGACTGAGGGGCTACACCTTC. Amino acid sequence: CASSLSGLRGYTF.

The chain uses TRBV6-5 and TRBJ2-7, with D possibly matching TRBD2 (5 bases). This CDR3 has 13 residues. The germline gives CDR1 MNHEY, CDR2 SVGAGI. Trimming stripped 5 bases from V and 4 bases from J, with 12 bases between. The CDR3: CASSNGKGYEQYF. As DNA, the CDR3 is TGTGCCAGCAGTAACGGGAAAGGGTACGAGCAGTACTTC.

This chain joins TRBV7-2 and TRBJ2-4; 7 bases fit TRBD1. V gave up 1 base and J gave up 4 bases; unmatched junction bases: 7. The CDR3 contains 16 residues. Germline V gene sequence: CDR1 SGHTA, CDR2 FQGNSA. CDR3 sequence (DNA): TGTGCCAGCAGCTTAGAAAGTGGGACAGCAAAAAACATTCAGTACTTC. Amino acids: CASSLESGTAKNIQYF.

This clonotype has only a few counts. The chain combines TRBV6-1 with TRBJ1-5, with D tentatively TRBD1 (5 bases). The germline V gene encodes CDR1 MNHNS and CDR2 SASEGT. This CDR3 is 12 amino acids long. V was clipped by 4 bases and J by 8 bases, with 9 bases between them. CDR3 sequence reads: CASSAGPEPQHF. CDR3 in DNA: TGTGCCAGCAGTGCAGGGCCGGAGCCCCAGCATTTT.

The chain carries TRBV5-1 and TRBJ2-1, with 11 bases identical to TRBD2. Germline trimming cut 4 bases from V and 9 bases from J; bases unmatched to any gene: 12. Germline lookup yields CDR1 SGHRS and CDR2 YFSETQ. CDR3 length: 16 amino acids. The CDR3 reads CASSLSTSGMGGEQFF. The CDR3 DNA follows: TGCGCCAGCAGCCTTTCGACTAGCGGGATGGGTGGTGAGCAGTTCTTC.

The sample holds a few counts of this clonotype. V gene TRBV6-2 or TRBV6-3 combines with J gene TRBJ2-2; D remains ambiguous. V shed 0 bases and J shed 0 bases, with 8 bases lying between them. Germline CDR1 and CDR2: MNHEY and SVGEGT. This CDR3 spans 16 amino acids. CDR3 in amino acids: CASSYSQATNTGELFF. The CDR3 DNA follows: TGTGCCAGCAGTTACTCGCAGGCTACGAACACCGGGGAGCTGTTTTTT.

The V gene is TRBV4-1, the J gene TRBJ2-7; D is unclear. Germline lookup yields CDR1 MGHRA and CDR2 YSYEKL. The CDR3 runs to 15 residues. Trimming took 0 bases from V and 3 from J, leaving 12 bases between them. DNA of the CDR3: TGCGCCAGCAGCCAAGAGCGGCGGCCCCACTACGAGCAGTACTTC. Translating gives CASSQERRPHYEQYF.

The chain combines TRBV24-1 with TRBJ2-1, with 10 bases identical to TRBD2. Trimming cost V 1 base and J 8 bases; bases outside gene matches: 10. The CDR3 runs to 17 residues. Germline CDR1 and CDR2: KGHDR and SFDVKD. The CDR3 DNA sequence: TGTGCCACCAGTGATTTCCCCTCCCTAGCGGGGGCTCATGAGCAGTTCTTC. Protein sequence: CATSDFPSLAGAHEQFF.

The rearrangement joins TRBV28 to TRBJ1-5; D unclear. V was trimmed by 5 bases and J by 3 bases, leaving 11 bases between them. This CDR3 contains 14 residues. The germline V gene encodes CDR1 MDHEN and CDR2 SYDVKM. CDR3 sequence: CASSDPAVNQPQHF. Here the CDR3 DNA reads TGTGCCAGCAGTGACCCGGCCGTCAATCAGCCCCAGCATTTT.

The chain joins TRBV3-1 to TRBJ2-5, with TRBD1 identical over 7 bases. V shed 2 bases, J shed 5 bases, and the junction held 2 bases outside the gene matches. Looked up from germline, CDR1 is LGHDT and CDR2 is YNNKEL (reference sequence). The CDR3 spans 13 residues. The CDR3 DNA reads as TGTGCCAGCAGCCAAACAGGGGTGGAGACCCAGTACTTC. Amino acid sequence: CASSQTGVETQYF.

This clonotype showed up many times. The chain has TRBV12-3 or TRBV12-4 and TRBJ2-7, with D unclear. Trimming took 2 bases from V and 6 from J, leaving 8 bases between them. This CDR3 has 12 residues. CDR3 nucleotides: TGTGCCAGCAGTTTACCACAAGGCGAGCAGTACTTC. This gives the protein CASSLPQGEQYF.

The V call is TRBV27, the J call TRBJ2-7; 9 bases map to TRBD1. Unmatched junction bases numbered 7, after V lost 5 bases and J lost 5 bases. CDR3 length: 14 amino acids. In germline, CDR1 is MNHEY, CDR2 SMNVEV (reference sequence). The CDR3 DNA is TGTGCCAGCAGTCTGGCCTACAGGGGGCACGAGCAGTACTTC. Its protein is CASSLAYRGHEQYF.

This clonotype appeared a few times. In nucleotides, the CDR3 is TGCGCCAGCAACCCCGGGACGGAGGGAAACATTCAGTACTTC. Residues: CASNPGTEGNIQYF. The gene calls are TRBV5-1 and TRBJ2-4, with a weak D call TRBD2 (6 bases). The CDR3 length is 14 residues. Germline CDR1 SGHRS, CDR2 YFSETQ. Between the trimmed V and J ends, which lost 6 bases and 6 bases, there was a span of 16 bases. Variable domain in full (rest from reference TRBV5-1 and TRBJ2-4): KAGVTQTPRYLIKTRGQQVTLSCSPISGHRSVSWYQQTPGQGLQFLFEYFSETQRNKGNFPGRFSGRQFSNSRSEMNVSTLELGDSALYLCASNPGTEGNIQYFGAGTRLSVL.

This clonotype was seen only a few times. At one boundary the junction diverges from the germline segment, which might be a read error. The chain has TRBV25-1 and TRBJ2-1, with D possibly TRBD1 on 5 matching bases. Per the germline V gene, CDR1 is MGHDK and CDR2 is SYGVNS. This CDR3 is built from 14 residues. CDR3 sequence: CASRESGTYNEQFF. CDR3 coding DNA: TGTGCCAGCAGGGAATCAGGGACCTACAATGAGCAGTTCTTC.

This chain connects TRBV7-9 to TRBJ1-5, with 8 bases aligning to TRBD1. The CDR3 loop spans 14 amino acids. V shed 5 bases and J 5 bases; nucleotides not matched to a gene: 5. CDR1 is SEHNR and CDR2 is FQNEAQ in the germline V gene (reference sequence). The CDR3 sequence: CASSRGQGYQPQHF. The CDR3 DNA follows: TGTGCCAGCAGCCGTGGACAGGGCTATCAGCCCCAGCATTTT. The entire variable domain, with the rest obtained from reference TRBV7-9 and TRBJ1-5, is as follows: DTGVSQNPRHKITKRGQNVTFRCDPISEHNRLYWYRQTLGQGPEFLTYFQNEAQLEKSRLLSDRFSAERPKGSFSTLEIQRTEQGDSAMYLCASSRGQGYQPQHFGDGTRLSIL.

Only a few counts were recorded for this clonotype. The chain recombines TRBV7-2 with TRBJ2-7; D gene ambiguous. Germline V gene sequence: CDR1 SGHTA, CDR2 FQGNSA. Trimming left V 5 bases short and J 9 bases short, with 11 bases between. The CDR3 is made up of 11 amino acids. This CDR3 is CASSDRSGQYF. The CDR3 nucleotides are TGTGCCAGCAGCGACCGATCCGGGCAGTACTTC.

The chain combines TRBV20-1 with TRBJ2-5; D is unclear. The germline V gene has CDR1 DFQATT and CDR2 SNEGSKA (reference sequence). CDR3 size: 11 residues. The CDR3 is CSHPRSGTQYF. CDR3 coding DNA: TGCAGCCACCCCCGATCGGGGACCCAGTACTTC.

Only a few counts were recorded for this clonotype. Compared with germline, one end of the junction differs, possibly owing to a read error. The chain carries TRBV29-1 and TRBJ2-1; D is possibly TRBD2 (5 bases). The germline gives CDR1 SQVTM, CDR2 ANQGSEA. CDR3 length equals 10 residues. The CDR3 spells CSAESGEQFF. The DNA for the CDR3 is TGCAGCGCTGAAAGCGGTGAGCAGTTCTTC.

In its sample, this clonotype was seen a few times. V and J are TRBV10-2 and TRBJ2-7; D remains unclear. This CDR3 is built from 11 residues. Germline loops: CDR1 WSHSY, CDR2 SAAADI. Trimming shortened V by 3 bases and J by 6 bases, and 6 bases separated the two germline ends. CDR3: CASSEASEQYF. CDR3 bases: TGCGCCAGCAGTGAAGCCTCCGAGCAGTACTTC.

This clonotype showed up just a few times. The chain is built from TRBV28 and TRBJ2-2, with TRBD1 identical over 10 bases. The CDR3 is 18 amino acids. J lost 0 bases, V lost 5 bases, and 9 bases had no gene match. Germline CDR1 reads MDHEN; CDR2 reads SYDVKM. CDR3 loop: CASSTGTGAFANTGELFF. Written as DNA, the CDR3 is TGTGCCAGCAGTACCGGGACAGGGGCCTTCGCGAACACCGGGGAGCTGTTTTTT.

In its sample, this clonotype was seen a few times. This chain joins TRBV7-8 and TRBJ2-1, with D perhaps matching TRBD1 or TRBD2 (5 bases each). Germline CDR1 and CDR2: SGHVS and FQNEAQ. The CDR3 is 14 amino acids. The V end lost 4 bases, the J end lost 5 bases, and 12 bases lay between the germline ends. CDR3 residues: CASSSRDQNNEQFF. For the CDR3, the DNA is TGTGCCAGCAGCTCCCGGGACCAGAACAATGAGCAGTTCTTC.

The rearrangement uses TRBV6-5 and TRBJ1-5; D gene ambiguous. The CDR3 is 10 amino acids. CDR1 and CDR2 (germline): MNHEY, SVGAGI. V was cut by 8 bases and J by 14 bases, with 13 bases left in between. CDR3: CASYSEGKHF. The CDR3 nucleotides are TGTGCCAGCTACTCCGAAGGCAAGCATTTT.

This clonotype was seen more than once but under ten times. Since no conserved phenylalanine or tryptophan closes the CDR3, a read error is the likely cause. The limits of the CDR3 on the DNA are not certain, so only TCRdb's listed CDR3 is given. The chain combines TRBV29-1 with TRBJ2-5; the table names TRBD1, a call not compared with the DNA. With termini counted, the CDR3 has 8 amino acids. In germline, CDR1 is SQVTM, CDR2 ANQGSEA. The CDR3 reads CSVEAGGI.